This T cell receptor (beta chain) originates from a study of PD-1 blockade in mismatch repair-deficient tumors. Turning to the study itself: All were previously treated, progressing patients with approximately 11 mismatch repair-deficient cancer types.

The assay was immunoSEQ multiplex PCR, and TCRdb's table has in-frame clones only and misses some. The sample consists of fewer than 100,000 clones, roughly 80% of them appearing once. All patients were mismatch repair deficient, assessed by either PCR or immunohistochemistry. TCRs were sequenced from a few patients responding to pembrolizumab. Germline loops: CDR1 MNHNY, CDR2 SVGAGI (reference sequence). The V end was cut by 7 bases, the J end by 7 bases, with 13 bases between. This CDR3 region has 12 residues. Concerning this clone itself: Its specificity is not known.

Whole-study results and caveats: After pembrolizumab, tumor-resident clones rose rapidly, then generally contracted before radiologic responses.

The clonotype originates from an adult with mismatch repair-deficient cancer. Material: peripheral blood, obtained 12 weeks after starting pembrolizumab. The chain recombines TRBV6-6 with TRBJ1-2; a possible D gene is TRBD1 (6 bases). The CDR3 nucleotides read TGTGCCAGCACCTCCCGAGGGGGTGGCTACACCTTC. Amino acid sequence: CASTSRGGGYTF.